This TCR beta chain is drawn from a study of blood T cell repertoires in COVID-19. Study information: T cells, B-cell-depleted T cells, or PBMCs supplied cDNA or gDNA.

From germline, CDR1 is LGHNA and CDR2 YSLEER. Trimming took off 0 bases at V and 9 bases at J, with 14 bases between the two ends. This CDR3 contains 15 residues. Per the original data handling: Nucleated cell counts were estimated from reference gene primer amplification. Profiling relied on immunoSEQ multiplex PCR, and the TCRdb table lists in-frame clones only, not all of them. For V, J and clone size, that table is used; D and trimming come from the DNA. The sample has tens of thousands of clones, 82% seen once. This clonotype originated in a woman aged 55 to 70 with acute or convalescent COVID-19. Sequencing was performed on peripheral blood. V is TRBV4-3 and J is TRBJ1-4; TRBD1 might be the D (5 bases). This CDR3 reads CASSQDYRGVQKLFF. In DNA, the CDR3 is TGCGCCAGCAGCCAAGATTACCGGGGGGTGCAAAAACTGTTTTTT.